Presented here are 25 T cell receptor beta chains from one specimen sequenced in a study of blood T cell repertoires in COVID-19. This table comes from immunoSEQ multiplex PCR, and its TCRdb copy is limited to in-frame clones, with some not included. The data show approximately 70,000 clones, approximately 91% seen once. Sequencing used peripheral blood. These receptor sequences come from a middle-aged man with COVID-19, enrolled during active disease.

V and J are TRBV4-1 and TRBJ2-2; 13 bases line up with TRBD2. Per the germline V gene, CDR1 is MGHRA and CDR2 is YSYEKL. The trim removed 3 bases at V and 3 bases at J, leaving 4 bases unmatched. The CDR3 sequence is 17 residues long. CDR3 nucleotide sequence: TGCGCCAGCAGCCATATCGGGACTAGCGGGGACACCGGGGAGCTGTTTTTT. It encodes CASSHIGTSGDTGELFF.

V is TRBV5-1 and J is TRBJ2-3; 9 bases are shared with TRBD2. This CDR3 is built from 17 residues. The junction had 10 bases not matched to a gene; V was cut back by 0 bases and J by 5 bases. Germline CDR1 is SGHRS and CDR2 is YFSETQ. This CDR3 reads CASSLGIAGGPGDTQYF. The CDR3 DNA follows: TGCGCCAGCAGCTTGGGTATCGCGGGAGGGCCGGGAGATACGCAGTATTTT.

The gene calls are TRBV28 and TRBJ2-2, with 9 bases matching TRBD2. V was pared by 3 bases and J by 7 bases, with 3 bases of the junction left unmatched. The CDR3 extends over 14 amino acids. Germline lookup yields CDR1 MDHEN and CDR2 SYDVKM. CDR3 protein: CASSFSGRNGELFF. The CDR3 DNA reads TGTGCCAGCAGTTTTAGCGGGAGAAACGGGGAGCTGTTTTTT.

This sequence joins TRBV5-1 and TRBJ2-7, with a possible D match to TRBD2 (6 bases). The germline V gene has CDR1 SGHRS and CDR2 YFSETQ. The CDR3 length is 16 residues. The ends were cut back, 4 bases at V and 7 bases at J, with 24 bases in the middle. CDR3 nucleotides: TGCGCCAGCAGCCCGGGCCTTTCTTTCGCGGAGGGGGAGCAGTACTTC. It codes for CASSPGLSFAEGEQYF.

The chain combines TRBV9 with TRBJ1-1; TRBD1 might be the D (5 bases). Germline V CDR1 and CDR2: SGDLS, YYNGEE. Deletions cut 4 bases from V and 0 bases from J, with 16 bases between. The CDR3 is 16 residues long. The CDR3 is CASSPTPGVVNTEAFF. CDR3 coding DNA: TGTGCCAGCAGCCCAACACCGGGGGTGGTGAACACTGAAGCTTTCTTT.

In nucleotides, the CDR3 is TGTGCCAGCTCACCAAGTTCGGGACTAGCGGAAAACACCGGGGAGCTGTTTTTT. Its protein is CASSPSSGLAENTGELFF. This chain connects TRBV18 to TRBJ2-2, with 11 bases aligning to TRBD2. The ends lost 2 bases at V and 2 bases at J; junction bases unmatched: 7. This CDR3 comprises 18 residues. Per germline, CDR1 KGHSH and CDR2 LQKENI.

V is TRBV6-1 and J is TRBJ2-5; D gene uncertain. The germline V gene has CDR1 MNHNS and CDR2 SASEGT. The CDR3 spans 16 residues. Trimming pared 4 bases from V and 0 bases from J, leaving 15 bases between. The CDR3 DNA follows: TGTGCCAGCAGTGTGTTTCCACTATCATACCAAGAGACCCAGTACTTC. This translates into CASSVFPLSYQETQYF.

The V call is TRBV5-8, the J call TRBJ2-5; tentatively, D is TRBD2 (6 bases). Trimming shortened V by 1 base and J by 4 bases, and 14 bases separated the two germline ends. Germline V lookup: CDR1 SGHTS, CDR2 YDEGEE. The CDR3 loop spans 15 amino acids. The CDR3 loop reads CASSLLVGGLETQYF. CDR3 in DNA: TGTGCCAGCAGCTTGTTGGTAGGAGGGCTAGAGACCCAGTACTTC. Variable domain in full (rest from reference TRBV5-8 and TRBJ2-5): EAGVTQSPTHLIKTRGQQATLRCSPISGHTSVYWYQQALGLGLQFLLWYDEGEERNRGNFPPRFSGRQFPNYSSELNVNALELEDSALYLCASSLLVGGLETQYFGPGTRLLVL.

CDR3 residues: CASSHRENTEAFF. In nucleotides, the CDR3 is TGTGCCAGCAGCCACAGGGAGAACACTGAAGCTTTCTTT. The chain combines TRBV7-9 with TRBJ1-1; D may be TRBD1 (6 bases). Looked up from germline, CDR1 is SEHNR and CDR2 is FQNEAQ (reference sequence). V lost 5 bases, J lost 1 base, and 8 bases lay in between. The CDR3 is made up of 13 amino acids.

This clone was seen just once. The V call is TRBV7-6, the J call TRBJ2-3, with 8 bases identical to TRBD1. Germline V gene data show CDR1 as SGHVS and CDR2 as FNYEAQ. J lost 4 bases, V lost 2 bases, and 17 bases had no gene match. The CDR3 runs to 19 residues. Written as DNA, the CDR3 is TGTGCCAGCAGCTTACTGGGAATTTGGCGGGCAGGGGGCCCAGATACGCAGTATTTT. Translating gives CASSLLGIWRAGGPDTQYF.

The chain uses TRBV5-1 and TRBJ2-7; 9 bases are shared with TRBD1. V gave up 0 bases and J gave up 5 bases; unmatched junction bases: 9. CDR3 size: 16 residues. CDR1 and CDR2 (germline): SGHRS, YFSETQ. The CDR3 here is CASSLADGTGYNEQYF. The DNA for the CDR3 is TGCGCCAGCAGCTTGGCCGACGGGACAGGGTATAACGAGCAGTACTTC.

The chain uses TRBV7-2 and TRBJ2-4; possible D gene TRBD1, 6 bases. Germline loops: CDR1 SGHTA, CDR2 FQGNSA. V was trimmed by 5 bases and J by 3 bases, leaving 11 bases between them. The CDR3 extends over 14 amino acids. As DNA, the CDR3 is TGTGCCAGCAGCATGGCCAGGGGCAAAAACATTCAGTACTTC. Translated, it gives CASSMARGKNIQYF.

The chain has TRBV5-1 and TRBJ2-3; maybe TRBD1 (5 bases). Germline values: CDR1 SGHRS, CDR2 YFSETQ. The CDR3 length is 15 residues. V lost 1 base to trimming and J lost 2 bases, with 11 bases between them. The CDR3 is CASSLQGVATDTQYF. The CDR3 DNA is TGCGCCAGCAGCTTGCAAGGGGTGGCCACAGATACGCAGTATTTT.

The J gene is TRBJ1-1, the V gene TRBV9; 7 bases line up with TRBD1. Germline values: CDR1 SGDLS, CDR2 YYNGEE. CDR3 length: 14 residues. Losses at the gene ends were 7 bases for V and 3 bases for J; bases not matched to a gene: 9. For the CDR3, the DNA is TGTGCCAGCTCCGTAGGGGGCGCAGACACTGAAGCTTTCTTT. Its protein is CASSVGGADTEAFF.

The chain uses TRBV6-2 or TRBV6-3 and TRBJ2-7, with no clear D. Germline V gives CDR1 MNHEY, CDR2 SVGEGT. The CDR3 has 11 residues. V lost 4 bases and J 6 bases, leaving 7 bases between the germline ends. In DNA, the CDR3 is TGTGCCAGCAGTTCCCGAGCCGAGCAGTACTTC. Protein: CASSSRAEQYF.

The chain couples TRBV30 to TRBJ2-7; 8 positions agree with TRBD1. After removal of 5 bases from V and 2 bases from J, the junction contained 5 bases not matched to a gene. This CDR3 has 13 amino acids. Germline CDR1 and CDR2: GTSNPN and SVGIG (reference sequence). The CDR3 region has the DNA TGTGCCTGGGGACAGGGTACTACCTACGAGCAGTACTTC. This sequence encodes CAWGQGTTYEQYF.

The chain recombines TRBV11-3 with TRBJ2-1; 7 nucleotides line up with TRBD2. In germline, CDR1 is SGHNT, CDR2 YENEEA. The junction had 6 bases not matched to a gene; V was cut back by 5 bases and J by 2 bases. The CDR3 sequence is 15 residues long. The CDR3 DNA reads as TGTGCCAGCAGCAAAAGCGGGAACCCCTACAATGAGCAGTTCTTC. Translating it yields CASSKSGNPYNEQFF.

This sequence joins TRBV19 and TRBJ2-1, with D possibly matching TRBD2 (7 bases). Germline assignment: CDR1 LNHDA and CDR2 SQIVND (reference sequence). Trimming removed 3 bases from V and 7 bases from J, with 13 bases in between. The CDR3 runs to 14 residues. For the CDR3, the DNA is TGTGCCAGTAGTATTGGGGAGGGGGGGAATGAGCAGTTCTTC. Amino acids: CASSIGEGGNEQFF.

The rearrangement joins TRBV5-4 to TRBJ1-2, with 8 bases aligning to TRBD1. The ends lost 0 bases at V and 0 bases at J; junction bases unmatched: 4. Germline V gives CDR1 SGHNT, CDR2 YYREEE (reference sequence). CDR3 size: 16 residues. Here the CDR3 reads CASSLDQGASNYGYTF. CDR3 nucleotide sequence: TGTGCCAGCAGCTTGGACCAGGGGGCATCTAACTATGGCTACACCTTC.

The J gene is TRBJ2-3, the V gene TRBV19, with 7 bases that match TRBD2. The V segment lost 6 bases and the J segment 4 bases; nucleotides outside the gene matches: 13. Germline V gene data show CDR1 as LNHDA and CDR2 as SQIVND (reference sequence). This CDR3 contains 16 residues. The DNA for the CDR3 is TGTGCCAGTAGATCTATAATCGGGGGGTCCGCAGATACGCAGTATTTT. Protein product: CASRSIIGGSADTQYF.

This sequence joins TRBV4-2 and TRBJ2-7, with 7 bases fitting TRBD1. This CDR3 is built from 13 residues. CDR1 and CDR2 (germline): LGHNA, YNFKEQ. The DNA of the CDR3 is TGTGCCAGCAGACAAGGACAGGTCTACGAGCAGTACGTC. This sequence encodes CASRQGQVYEQYV.

CDR3 nucleotide sequence: TGTGCCAGCAGCCAAGGCCCCGGGACAGGGCAAGATACGCAGTATTTT. Encoded protein: CASSQGPGTGQDTQYF. This sequence joins TRBV3-1 (or the pseudogene TRBV3-2) and TRBJ2-3, with 9 positions matching TRBD1. Germline lookup yields CDR1 LGHDT and CDR2 YNNKEL (reference sequence). The CDR3 length is 16 residues. Trimming at V came to 1 base and at J to 5 bases, leaving 7 bases not matched to a gene.

The J gene is TRBJ2-1, the V gene TRBV6-5; 7 positions agree with TRBD2. Per the germline V gene, CDR1 is MNHEY and CDR2 is SVGAGI. The CDR3 length is 15 residues. Trimming removed 0 bases from V and 7 bases from J; junction bases left unmatched: 6. CDR3 sequence: CASSYSTGGRNEQFF. CDR3 nucleotide sequence: TGTGCCAGCAGTTACTCAACGGGAGGTAGGAATGAGCAGTTCTTC.

This clone was seen a single time. This chain connects TRBV2 to TRBJ1-5; 8 bases match TRBD1. The CDR3 is 16 amino acids. Looked up from germline, CDR1 is SNHLY and CDR2 is FYNNEI. V trimming: 1 base; J trimming: 5 bases; junction bases outside the gene matches: 7. The CDR3 loop reads CASSEEGQGADQPQHF. The CDR3 DNA is TGTGCCAGCAGTGAAGAGGGGCAGGGGGCTGATCAGCCCCAGCATTTT. Complete variable domain (other parts from reference TRBV2 and TRBJ1-5): EPEVTQTPSHQVTQMGQEVILRCVPISNHLYFYWYRQILGQKVEFLVSFYNNEISEKSEIFDDQFSVERPDGSNFTLKIRSTKLEDSAMYFCASSEEGQGADQPQHFGDGTRLSIL.

V is TRBV11-3 and J is TRBJ2-5, with 7 bases matching TRBD2. V was pared by 2 bases and J by 4 bases, with 4 bases of the junction left unmatched. The CDR3 extends over 14 amino acids. CDR1 is SGHNT, CDR2 YENEEA, per germline. The CDR3 region has the DNA TGTGCCAGCAGCTTACAAGGGGAGGGAGAGACCCAGTACTTC. Protein sequence: CASSLQGEGETQYF.